A single sample gave rise to the 20 T cell receptor beta chains below, sequenced in a study of blood T cell repertoires in COVID-19. Repertoires were generated with immunoSEQ multiplex PCR, while TCRdb's copy carries only in-frame clones and drops some. The sample gives some 330,000 clones, roughly 90% of which show up once; approximately 1.8% is in the top ten. The material sequenced was peripheral blood. The origin of the receptors is a woman aged 30 to 39 with COVID-19, enrolled during active disease.

The chain joins TRBV28 to TRBJ1-5; 8 bases match TRBD1. The CDR3 sequence is 14 residues long. J was trimmed by 7 bases and V by 2 bases; bases with no gene match: 4. Germline values: CDR1 MDHEN, CDR2 SYDVKM. The CDR3 DNA sequence: TGTGCCAGCAGTTTAAACAGGGGGGCCCAGCCCCAGCATTTT. Translating it yields CASSLNRGAQPQHF.

The gene calls are TRBV7-2 and TRBJ2-7; D might be TRBD1 (6 bases). Germline-derived CDR1 and CDR2 are SGHTA and FQGNSA. V lost 6 bases and J lost 2, with 11 bases in between. The CDR3 is 13 residues long. The CDR3 region has the DNA TGTGCCAGCAGATCGGGACACCCCTACGAGCAGTACTTC. This gives the protein CASRSGHPYEQYF.

The chain carries TRBV12-3 or TRBV12-4 and TRBJ1-1, with 8 positions matching TRBD1. The CDR3 length is 13 residues. V was clipped by 7 bases and J by 6 bases; unmatched bases: 7. CDR3 sequence: CASKPTGVAEAFF. The DNA for the CDR3 is TGTGCCAGCAAACCGACAGGGGTGGCTGAAGCTTTCTTT.

This chain joins TRBV21-1 and TRBJ1-5; the table gives TRBD1 as D, unverified against the DNA. TRBV21-1 is a pseudogene segment. This CDR3 is built from 17 residues. The CDR3: CASITVDRGISNQPQHF. CDR3 nucleotide sequence: TGTGCCAGCATTACTGTTGACAGGGGCATTAGCAATCAGCCCCAGCATTTT.

The table lists this clone with a few counts. The gene calls are TRBV4-2 and TRBJ1-4; 7 nucleotides line up with TRBD1. The CDR3 spans 13 residues. CDR1 is LGHNA and CDR2 is YNFKEQ in the germline V gene. V lost 4 bases and J lost 6; bases outside the gene matches: 2. The CDR3 sequence: CASSRQGDEKLFF. The CDR3 DNA sequence: TGTGCCAGCAGCCGACAGGGAGATGAAAAACTGTTTTTT.

This chain joins TRBV6-4 and TRBJ2-3; 9 bases line up with TRBD2. The V segment lost 0 bases and the J segment 1 base; nucleotides outside the gene matches: 2. CDR1 and CDR2 from the germline V gene are MRHNA and SNTAGT. The CDR3 runs to 16 residues. CDR3 sequence: CASSDSSSGGTDTQYF. Here the CDR3 DNA reads TGTGCCAGCAGTGACTCGTCTAGCGGGGGCACAGATACGCAGTATTTT.

The V and J genes are TRBV6-5 and TRBJ2-5, with 11 bases fitting TRBD2. Germline CDR1 MNHEY, CDR2 SVGAGI. CDR3 length: 15 amino acids. The V gene end was trimmed by 5 bases and the J gene end by 5 bases; junction bases not matched to a gene: 7. The CDR3 reads CASSSSSGGDETQYF. The CDR3 nucleotides read TGTGCCAGCAGTAGTAGTAGCGGGGGGGATGAGACCCAGTACTTC.

This chain links TRBV19 with TRBJ1-6; no definite D call. CDR3 size: 13 residues. Trimming took 5 bases from V and 8 from J, leaving 10 bases between them. The germline CDR1 and CDR2 sequences are LNHDA and SQIVND (reference sequence). The CDR3 protein is CASSHEIDSPLHF. The CDR3 DNA follows: TGTGCCAGTAGTCATGAAATAGATTCACCCCTCCACTTT.

Turning to this clone: A much larger clone sits a single nucleotide away, making a read error possible. The V and J genes are TRBV19 and TRBJ1-2; the match to TRBD1 covers 11 bases. V was clipped by 9 bases and J by 2 bases; unmatched bases: 2. CDR3 length: 13 amino acids. The germline gives CDR1 LNHDA, CDR2 SQIVND (reference sequence). CDR3 in amino acids: CASRTGGNYGYTF. The CDR3 DNA reads TGTGCCAGCCGGACAGGGGGCAACTATGGCTACACCTTC.

CDR3 protein: CATAGKDRASDTQYF. In DNA, the CDR3 is TGTGCCACCGCGGGTAAGGATAGGGCCTCAGATACGCAGTATTTT. The rearrangement joins TRBV24-1 to TRBJ2-3; tentatively, D is TRBD2 (5 bases). The CDR3 length is 15 residues. CDR1 and CDR2 from the germline V gene are KGHDR and SFDVKD. The V gene lost 9 bases and the J gene lost 4 bases, with 19 bases spanning the gap.

V is TRBV4-1 and J is TRBJ2-5; 9 bases are shared with TRBD1. CDR3 length: 15 residues. Germline trimming cut 4 bases from V and 2 bases from J; bases unmatched to any gene: 5. The germline gives CDR1 MGHRA, CDR2 YSYEKL. The CDR3 spells CASSPPGQGQETQYF. CDR3 nucleotide sequence: TGCGCCAGCAGCCCACCGGGACAGGGTCAAGAGACCCAGTACTTC.

V usage is TRBV15 and J usage is TRBJ1-5, with TRBD1 matching over 7 bases. Trimming cost V 1 base and J 6 bases; bases outside gene matches: 3. The germline V gene has CDR1 LNHNV and CDR2 YYDKDF (reference sequence). This CDR3 spans 14 amino acids. DNA for the CDR3: TGTGCCACCAGCAGAGTGCAGGGGGTTCAGCCCCAGCATTTT. The encoded protein is CATSRVQGVQPQHF.

The chain uses TRBV19 and TRBJ1-5; TRBD1 might be the D (6 bases). There are 16 residues in the CDR3. CDR1 and CDR2 (germline): LNHDA, SQIVND (reference sequence). V was trimmed by 7 bases and J by 4 bases, leaving 20 bases between them. CDR3 amino acids: CASKDGVRGGNQPQHF. The CDR3 DNA reads as TGTGCCAGTAAAGATGGGGTGAGGGGGGGGAATCAGCCCCAGCATTTT.

The CDR3 region is CASGYDEGTEAFF. DNA for the CDR3: TGTGCTAGTGGTTACGACGAGGGCACTGAAGCTTTCTTT. The V and J genes are TRBV12-5 and TRBJ1-1; D remains unclear. V was trimmed by 4 bases and J by 4 bases, leaving 10 bases between them. This CDR3 is 13 amino acids long. Germline CDR1 LGHNT, CDR2 FRNRAP.

The V gene is TRBV21-1, the J gene TRBJ2-2; TRBD1, the D gene given by the table, was not confirmed from the DNA. TRBV21-1 is a pseudogene. CDR3 size: 17 residues. The CDR3 coding sequence is TGTGCCAGCAGCAAATTTGATTGGGCAGGGGATGGCGGGGAGCTGTTTTTT. The encoded protein is CASSKFDWAGDGGELFF.

This chain joins TRBV11-3 and TRBJ2-7, with 7 positions matching TRBD1. Germline CDR1 reads SGHNT; CDR2 reads YENEEA. This CDR3 comprises 14 residues. V gave up 3 bases and J gave up 7 bases; unmatched junction bases: 9. CDR3 sequence (DNA): TGTGCCAGCAGCTTGACAGGGAGTTTAGAGGAGCAGTACTTC. This sequence encodes CASSLTGSLEEQYF.

The chain links TRBV18 to TRBJ2-5, with 10 positions matching TRBD2. This CDR3 is 16 amino acids long. In germline, CDR1 is KGHSH, CDR2 LQKENI. The junction had 6 bases not matched to a gene; V was cut back by 4 bases and J by 1 base. CDR3 coding DNA: TGTGCCAGCTCACGCGGTAGCGGGGGGTCCCAAGAGACCCAGTACTTC. Translated, it gives CASSRGSGGSQETQYF.

The gene calls are TRBV5-4 and TRBJ1-4; 9 bases align to TRBD1. Unmatched junction bases numbered 5, after V lost 3 bases and J lost 5 bases. CDR3 size: 15 residues. CDR1 and CDR2 (germline): SGHNT, YYREEE (reference sequence). The CDR3, as DNA: TGTGCCAGCAGCTGGGGGGGACAGGGCAATGAAAAACTGTTTTTT. It translates to CASSWGGQGNEKLFF.

This sequence joins TRBV18 and TRBJ2-2; D remains ambiguous. The CDR3 is made up of 15 amino acids. The germline CDR1 and CDR2 sequences are KGHSH and LQKENI. V shed 2 bases and J shed 1 base, with 8 bases lying between them. CDR3 bases: TGTGCCAGCTCACCATGGGCAGAGAACACCGGGGAGCTGTTTTTT. Translation gives CASSPWAENTGELFF.

The rearrangement uses TRBV6-5 and TRBJ1-1; the match to TRBD1 covers 8 bases. The CDR3 runs 15 residues. CDR1 and CDR2 (germline): MNHEY, SVGAGI. The V segment lost 5 bases and the J segment 1 base; nucleotides outside the gene matches: 6. CDR3: CASSPGTGWNTEAFF. In nucleotides, the CDR3 is TGTGCCAGCAGTCCGGGGACAGGCTGGAACACTGAAGCTTTCTTT.